This T cell receptor (beta chain) was sequenced in a study of cytomegalovirus exposure and HLA in healthy donors. Study-wide results and caveats: Donors belonging to an Asian-associated ancestry cluster reportedly showed fewer N-insertions in productive TCRs than the approximately 690-donor mean, according to what a later analysis found. It was 150 to 200 TCR beta chains that were listed as cytomegalovirus-associated. Solely CMV serostatus was available to characterize immune exposure. Using a false discovery rate of 0.05, a later analysis showed that 15,000 to 20,000 TCR beta sequences were associated with HLA alleles.

With regard to this clone: Its antigen is as yet unknown.

Primers included in the PCR were 60 Vbeta and 13 Jbeta primers. Sequencing was performed with immunoSEQ multiplex PCR; in TCRdb, only in-frame clones are kept and a portion is missing. Here the sample table reports some 96,000 clones. The source is a woman aged 30 to 39 in good health and CMV-seronegative. The sequenced material came from PBMCs.

Written as DNA, the CDR3 is TGTGCCAGCAGCTCTCAGGGGAGCGGGAGTAGAGAGACCCAGTACTTC. It translates to CASSSQGSGSRETQYF. V gene TRBV5-4 combines with J gene TRBJ2-5; 8 bases line up with TRBD2. V shed 3 bases and J 4 bases; nucleotides not matched to a gene: 11. The V gene's germline CDR1 is SGHNT and CDR2 YYREEE (reference sequence). The CDR3 loop spans 16 amino acids.